This record looks at one T cell receptor (beta chain) sequence and its context. Per germline, CDR1 LGHNA and CDR2 YSLEER. The CDR3 totals 19 residues. The junction had 13 bases not matched to a gene; V was cut back by 0 bases and J by 4 bases. The sample is drawn from a study of blood T cell repertoires in COVID-19. The method was immunoSEQ multiplex PCR; TCRdb's version includes in-frame clones alone and lacks a portion of them. This table holds under 300,000 clones, about 88% found once. Sequenced sample: PBMCs or T cells enriched from blood (not recorded which). This clonotype was obtained from a woman aged 50 to 65 who had recovered from COVID-19. The J gene is TRBJ2-3, the V gene TRBV4-3; TRBD2 matches at 10 bases. The CDR3 DNA sequence: TGCGCCAGCAGCCAAGATCTGTCTAGCGGGAGCCGGGGAGCAGATACGCAGTATTTT. This encodes CASSQDLSSGSRGADTQYF.